Below, 25 T cell receptor beta chains from the same sample are listed, as sequenced in a study of shared clonotypes between healthy human individuals. Measured with immunoSEQ multiplex PCR; TCRdb has only the in-frame clones, and not every one. Of 2.3 million or so clones listed, 85% to 95% are singletons. The source material was naive CD4+ T cells from PBMCs. The subset: CD45RA+ positively selected. The receptor source for this set is a man younger than 30 in good health. Some clones in this sample may be carry-over from other donors' samples.

V usage is TRBV2 and J usage is TRBJ1-5, with D unresolved. V was shortened by 7 bases and J by 7 bases, with 14 bases between the two germline ends. The CDR3 spans 13 residues. From germline, CDR1 is SNHLY and CDR2 FYNNEI. CDR3 DNA sequence: TGTGCCAGCACCCCCGAGGGCCAGCAGCCCCAGCATTTT. This codes for CASTPEGQQPQHF.

The chain links TRBV19 to TRBJ1-2; no reliable D call. This CDR3 spans 12 amino acids. V was shortened by 4 bases and J by 4 bases, with 7 bases between the two germline ends. CDR1 and CDR2 (germline): LNHDA, SQIVND (reference sequence). DNA of the CDR3: TGTGCCAGTAGTACGTACAGCTATGGCTACACCTTC. Residues: CASSTYSYGYTF.

The chain links TRBV7-2 to TRBJ1-6, with D unresolved. The V end lost 1 base, the J end lost 4 bases, and 5 bases lay between the germline ends. From germline, CDR1 is SGHTA and CDR2 FQGNSA. The CDR3 extends over 14 amino acids. As DNA, the CDR3 is TGTGCCAGCAGCTTAGACATGTATAATTCACCCCTCCACTTT. Its protein is CASSLDMYNSPLHF.

This chain joins TRBV4-1 and TRBJ1-3; 9 positions match TRBD1. Germline V gives CDR1 MGHRA, CDR2 YSYEKL. There are 17 residues in the CDR3. The J segment lost 0 bases and the V segment lost 4 bases, leaving 7 bases of the junction unmatched. CDR3 region: CASSPGQGQSSGNTIYF. The CDR3, as DNA: TGCGCCAGCAGCCCTGGACAGGGGCAAAGCTCTGGAAACACCATATATTTT.

V and J are TRBV6-1 and TRBJ2-3; D gene ambiguous. The V end was cut by 8 bases, the J end by 3 bases, with 9 bases between. Germline CDR1 reads MNHNS; CDR2 reads SASEGT. The CDR3 has 12 amino acids. The CDR3 loop is CASGEVTDTQYF. The CDR3 DNA reads TGTGCCAGCGGGGAAGTTACAGATACGCAGTATTTT.

This chain joins TRBV11-2 and TRBJ2-7; TRBD1 agrees at 7 bases. V gave up 1 base and J gave up 3 bases; unmatched junction bases: 9. The CDR3 totals 16 residues. Germline values: CDR1 SGHAT, CDR2 FQNNGV. As DNA, the CDR3 is TGTGCCAGCAGCTTAGGGTCAGGGGGTTTTGGCTACGAGCAGTACTTC. It translates to CASSLGSGGFGYEQYF.

This clone was found once. V is TRBV6-6 and J is TRBJ2-7; TRBD1 might be the D (6 bases). This CDR3 spans 14 amino acids. Germline V lookup: CDR1 MNHNY, CDR2 SVGAGI (reference sequence). The V end was cut by 2 bases, the J end by 3 bases, with 11 bases between. The CDR3 region is CASSYRRTDYEQYF. The CDR3 region has the DNA TGTGCCAGCAGTTACCGCAGGACAGACTACGAGCAGTACTTC.

The rearrangement links TRBV28 to TRBJ2-7, with 9 bases aligning to TRBD1. The V gene end was trimmed by 6 bases and the J gene end by 4 bases; junction bases not matched to a gene: 10. The CDR3 consists of 15 residues. Germline-derived CDR1 and CDR2 are MDHEN and SYDVKM. The chain's CDR3 is CASSRLGQGPYEQYF. DNA of the CDR3: TGTGCCAGCAGCCGACTTGGACAGGGGCCTTACGAGCAGTACTTC.

The V and J genes are TRBV11-3 and TRBJ2-1; TRBD1 agrees at 8 bases. Germline loops: CDR1 SGHNT, CDR2 YENEEA. This CDR3 spans 14 amino acids. Trimming took 0 bases from V and 7 from J; bases not matched to a gene: 2. The CDR3 DNA sequence: TGTGCCAGCAGCTTAGACTACAGGGGGAATGAGCAGTTCTTC. Translated: CASSLDYRGNEQFF.

CDR3 nucleotides: TGTGCCAGCAGCTTAATGAGGCTGAGCACAGATACGCAGTATTTT. It yields the protein CASSLMRLSTDTQYF. The genes are TRBV7-9 and TRBJ2-3; D gene ambiguous. Per germline, CDR1 SEHNR and CDR2 FQNEAQ (reference sequence). V gave up 2 bases and J gave up 0 bases, with 9 bases separating them. This CDR3 has 15 residues.

This clone has a single count. The chain's CDR3 is CASSLQSGSSYNEQFF. Written as DNA, the CDR3 is TGTGCCAGCAGCTTGCAAAGCGGGAGCTCCTACAATGAGCAGTTCTTC. The V and J genes are TRBV5-4 and TRBJ2-1; 8 bases are a match to TRBD2. Germline V gene data show CDR1 as SGHNT and CDR2 as YYREEE (reference sequence). V trimming: 1 base; J trimming: 0 bases; junction bases outside the gene matches: 3. This CDR3 is built from 16 residues.

A single count supports this clone. This chain's CDR3 is CASSLGLAPRVEQFF. CDR3 coding DNA: TGTGCCAGCAGCTTGGGACTAGCGCCTCGCGTGGAGCAGTTCTTC. J is TRBJ2-1 and V is TRBV5-4, with 8 bases identical to TRBD2. V dropped 0 bases and J dropped 10; count of bases not matched to a gene: 9. The CDR3 consists of 15 residues. Germline-derived CDR1 and CDR2 are SGHNT and YYREEE (reference sequence).

The chain is built from TRBV9 and TRBJ2-1; perhaps TRBD2 as D (5 bases). Trimming stripped 1 base from V and 4 bases from J, with 12 bases between. Germline assignment: CDR1 SGDLS and CDR2 YYNGEE. The CDR3 is 15 amino acids. DNA of the CDR3: TGTGCCAGCAGCGTAATTCTAAGCGGTTACAATGAGCAGTTCTTC. This translates into CASSVILSGYNEQFF.

With respect to this clone: The same CDR3 arises from other DNA sequences in this sample as well. The chain recombines TRBV6-5 with TRBJ2-5; 7 positions match TRBD2. The CDR3 is 14 residues long. Germline V gene data show CDR1 as MNHEY and CDR2 as SVGAGI. J lost 5 bases, V lost 0 bases, and 3 bases had no gene match. CDR3 sequence (DNA): TGTGCCAGCAGTTACTCTCGGGGAGGGGAGACCCAGTACTTC. This translates into CASSYSRGGETQYF.

V and J are TRBV7-9 and TRBJ1-1; a possible D gene is TRBD1 (6 bases). V gave up 4 bases and J gave up 6 bases, with 6 bases separating them. The CDR3 covers 11 residues. CDR1 SEHNR and CDR2 FQNEAQ come from the germline V gene (reference sequence). The CDR3 nucleotides are TGTGCCAGCAGCTCAGGGGCTGAAGCTTTCTTT. Its protein is CASSSGAEAFF.

CDR3 in amino acids: CASSALSGREIYEQYF. The DNA of the CDR3 is TGTGCCAGCAGCGCGCTGTCTGGGCGGGAGATTTACGAGCAGTACTTC. The chain employs TRBV7-2 and TRBJ2-7; 7 positions match TRBD2. The trim removed 5 bases at V and 4 bases at J, leaving 14 bases unmatched. This CDR3 has 16 residues. Germline assignment: CDR1 SGHTA and CDR2 FQGNSA.

The gene calls are TRBV28 and TRBJ2-7, with TRBD2 matching 9 bases. From germline, CDR1 is MDHEN and CDR2 SYDVKM. V dropped 8 bases and J dropped 2; count of bases not matched to a gene: 10. This CDR3 has 15 amino acids. The DNA of the CDR3 is TGTGCCAGCTGGGCGGCGGGAGGGCGCGCCTACGAGCAGTACTTC. Protein sequence: CASWAAGGRAYEQYF.

This sequence joins TRBV7-9 and TRBJ1-3; 7 nucleotides line up with TRBD1. The CDR3 length is 14 residues. The germline V gene encodes CDR1 SEHNR and CDR2 FQNEAQ (reference sequence). V trimming: 2 bases; J trimming: 3 bases; junction bases outside the gene matches: 1. CDR3 DNA: TGTGCCAGCAGCTTATCAGGGGGTGGAAACACCATATATTTT. Amino acids: CASSLSGGGNTIYF.

Of note for this clone: Different DNA sequences within this sample yield the same CDR3. This rearrangement joins TRBV5-1 to TRBJ2-1; a weak D match, TRBD1 (6 bases). The germline V and J ends were trimmed by 0 bases and 3 bases, with 10 bases remaining between them. CDR1 is SGHRS, CDR2 YFSETQ, per germline. The CDR3 loop spans 15 amino acids. The chain's CDR3 is CASSLGQGIYNEQFF. The CDR3 DNA reads as TGCGCCAGCAGCTTGGGGCAGGGGATCTACAATGAGCAGTTCTTC.

A word on this clone: This CDR3 is also generated by other DNA sequences in the sample. The chain links TRBV10-3 to TRBJ2-3; 8 nucleotides line up with TRBD2. The CDR3 contains 14 residues. The V gene end was trimmed by 8 bases and the J gene end by 2 bases; junction bases not matched to a gene: 6. In germline, CDR1 is ENHRY, CDR2 SYGVKD. The CDR3 here is CAIGGAGDTDTQYF. The CDR3 DNA follows: TGTGCCATCGGGGGAGCGGGAGACACAGATACGCAGTATTTT.

The chain recombines TRBV7-8 with TRBJ2-1; 8 bases line up with TRBD2. The trim removed 3 bases at V and 8 bases at J, leaving 6 bases unmatched. This CDR3 has 14 amino acids. Germline CDR1 SGHVS, CDR2 FQNEAQ. DNA of the CDR3: TGTGCCAGCAGCTTTGAGCGGGAGTCGCATGAGCAGTTCTTC. This translates into CASSFERESHEQFF.

This chain links TRBV5-4 with TRBJ2-5; a possible D gene is TRBD1 (5 bases). Germline CDR1 and CDR2: SGHNT and YYREEE (reference sequence). Trimming took off 1 base at V and 3 bases at J, with 13 bases between the two ends. The CDR3 length is 15 residues. The chain's CDR3 is CASSLSAGNEETQYF. Written as DNA, the CDR3 is TGTGCCAGCAGCTTGTCGGCAGGGAACGAAGAGACCCAGTACTTC.

The rearrangement links TRBV2 to TRBJ2-3; D ambiguous. V lost 1 base to trimming and J lost 4 bases, with 15 bases between them. Germline CDR1 SNHLY, CDR2 FYNNEI. The CDR3 spans 16 residues. Here the CDR3 reads CASSEVFFLRADTQYF. As DNA, the CDR3 is TGTGCCAGCAGTGAAGTTTTTTTTCTGCGCGCAGATACGCAGTATTTT.

This clone has a single count. The chain carries TRBV27 and TRBJ2-7; D is unclear. Trimming removed 6 bases from V and 5 bases from J, with 29 bases in between. Germline V gene data show CDR1 as MNHEY and CDR2 as SMNVEV (reference sequence). The CDR3 length is 18 residues. The CDR3 coding sequence is TGTGCCAGCAGGGGTATTGTGTGGAGCCCACCTAAGTCAGACGAGCAGTACTTC. Translated: CASRGIVWSPPKSDEQYF.

The chain couples TRBV28 to TRBJ1-5; D is unclear. Per germline, CDR1 MDHEN and CDR2 SYDVKM. The V end was cut by 4 bases, the J end by 3 bases, with 16 bases between. The CDR3 spans 16 residues. DNA for the CDR3: TGTGCCAGCAGTTCTACACCCGGCGCAAACAATCAGCCCCAGCATTTT. It yields the protein CASSSTPGANNQPQHF.